This TCR beta chain appears in the sequencing data of a study of blood T cell repertoires in COVID-19. The wider study: Whether acute or convalescent, the COVID-19 samples came from the United States, Italy and Spain. PBMCs, B-cell-depleted T cells, or T cells provided the cDNA or gDNA that made up the material.

Recruited during active infection, patients (from Seattle) were subsequently followed longitudinally. The CDR3 consists of 13 residues. The V segment lost 5 bases and the J segment 2 bases; nucleotides outside the gene matches: 3. Looked up from germline, CDR1 is SGHNT and CDR2 is YYREEE (reference sequence). Study processing details: It was from reference gene primer amplification that nucleated cell counts were estimated. TCRdb's table, derived via immunoSEQ multiplex PCR, lists solely in-frame clones and lacks some. V and J calls and clone size are as listed in that table; D and trimming were resolved from the DNA. The sample comprises 200,000 to 250,000 clones, around four fifths of which are singletons, and approximately 8% rests with the top ten.

This TCR came from a woman of 80 years or more with COVID-19, enrolled during active disease. Sequenced: peripheral blood. The rearrangement joins TRBV5-4 to TRBJ2-7, with 8 bases lining up with TRBD1. Written as DNA, the CDR3 is TGTGCCAGCAGTCCGGACAGGGCCTACGAGCAGTACTTC. Amino acid sequence: CASSPDRAYEQYF. Variable domain in full (rest from reference TRBV5-4 and TRBJ2-7): ETGVTQSPTHLIKTRGQQVTLRCSSQSGHNTVSWYQQALGQGPQFIFQYYREEENGRGNFPPRFSGLQFPNYSSELNVNALELDDSALYLCASSPDRAYEQYFGPGTRLTVT.